This passage covers 16 T cell receptor beta chains from one sample sequenced in a study of CD8 T cells in Susac syndrome (dated by TCRdb to between 2017 and 2020). Libraries were constructed by the immunoSEQ multiplex PCR assay. RNA was extracted with the RNeasy kit and 0.5 to 1 ug was reverse transcribed using random hexamers. TCRdb trimmed the raw reads at Q25, called clones with MiXCR and kept productive beta chains. One record per CDR3 amino acid sequence lists the most common genes and DNA. This sample lists about 19,000 distinct CDR3 sequences; about 95% were detected once. The ten top clones hold over 0.2% of the sample. The specimen sequenced was CD8+ T cells from PBMCs. Source of these receptors: a human donor in good health.

The genes are TRBV6-1 and TRBJ2-1, with 9 bases that match TRBD2. Germline V gene lookup returns CDR1 MNHNS and CDR2 SASEGT. V dropped 2 bases and J dropped 7; count of bases not matched to a gene: 6. The CDR3 loop spans 15 amino acids. CDR3 amino acids: CASSELVRGGNEQFF. For the CDR3, the DNA is TGTGCCAGCAGTGAATTGGTGCGGGGGGGGAATGAGCAGTTCTTC.

This chain uses TRBV7-9 with TRBJ1-4; D remains unclear. CDR1 SEHNR and CDR2 FQNEAQ come from the germline V gene (reference sequence). The CDR3 runs to 13 residues. Trimming shortened V by 3 bases and J by 6 bases, and 8 bases separated the two germline ends. As DNA, the CDR3 is TGTGCCAGCAGCTTGGCCGACTATGAAAAACTGTTTTTT. This gives the protein CASSLADYEKLFF.

J is TRBJ2-5 and V is TRBV13, with D unresolved. Germline V CDR1 and CDR2: PRHDT, FYEKMQ (reference sequence). Deletions cut 5 bases from V and 5 bases from J, with 18 bases between. This CDR3 has 15 amino acids. CDR3 in DNA: TGTGCCAGCAGCGCGACGTCACTGGGGATGGAGACCCAGTACTTC. Translation: CASSATSLGMETQYF.

This sequence joins TRBV7-9 and TRBJ2-1; D might be TRBD2 (6 bases). The germline V gene encodes CDR1 SEHNR and CDR2 FQNEAQ (reference sequence). Trimming left V 1 base short and J 0 bases short, with 7 bases between. The CDR3 extends over 15 amino acids. The CDR3 sequence: CASSLGLGSYNEQFF. The CDR3 DNA sequence: TGTGCCAGCAGCTTAGGACTAGGCTCCTACAATGAGCAGTTCTTC.

The sample holds one count of this clonotype. The gene calls are TRBV10-1 and TRBJ2-2, with TRBD1 matching 7 bases. In germline, CDR1 is WNHNN, CDR2 SYGVQD (reference sequence). The J segment lost 7 bases and the V segment lost 6 bases, leaving 8 bases of the junction unmatched. This CDR3 is built from 14 residues. CDR3 coding DNA: TGCGCCAGCAGCCAGGGGGAAAAGGACGGGGAGCTGTTTTTT. Protein product: CASSQGEKDGELFF.

This clonotype is a singleton in its sample. The chain employs TRBV6-2 or TRBV6-3 and TRBJ2-5; TRBD1 matches at 7 bases. CDR3 size: 14 residues. Germline V gene data show CDR1 as MNHEY and CDR2 as SVGEGT. J lost 4 bases, V lost 2 bases, and 4 bases had no gene match. The CDR3 spells CASSYTTGIETQYF. For the CDR3, the DNA is TGTGCCAGCAGTTACACGACAGGGATAGAGACCCAGTACTTC.

V is TRBV28 and J is TRBJ2-3; tentative D call: TRBD2 (7 bases). The CDR3 has 15 amino acids. Trimming stripped 3 bases from V and 4 bases from J, with 14 bases between. CDR1 is MDHEN and CDR2 is SYDVKM in the germline V gene. The CDR3 loop is CASSFRGRGSDTQYF. The DNA of the CDR3 is TGTGCCAGCAGTTTCCGGGGGAGGGGGTCAGATACGCAGTATTTT. The whole variable domain, filled in from reference TRBV28 and TRBJ2-3, reads DVKVTQSSRYLVKRTGEKVFLECVQDMDHENMFWYRQDPGLGLRLIYFSYDVKMKEKGDIPEGYSVSREKKERFSLILESASTNQTSMYLCASSFRGRGSDTQYFGPGTRLTVL.

The V call is TRBV2, the J call TRBJ2-1, with D possibly called TRBD1 or TRBD2 (5 bases each). The CDR3 has 14 residues. V was cut by 6 bases and J by 5 bases, with 14 bases left in between. Germline V gene sequence: CDR1 SNHLY, CDR2 FYNNEI. The CDR3 reads CASRDPGRNNEQFF. CDR3 bases: TGTGCCAGCAGAGACCCGGGACGGAACAATGAGCAGTTCTTC.

The rearrangement uses TRBV6-5 and TRBJ2-1; D is undetermined. The V and J ends lost 0 bases and 8 bases respectively, with 8 bases between them. CDR1 is MNHEY and CDR2 is SVGAGI in the germline V gene. The CDR3 sequence is 13 residues long. The chain's CDR3 is CASSYSNAHEQFF. CDR3 nucleotide sequence: TGTGCCAGCAGTTACTCGAACGCCCATGAGCAGTTCTTC.

J is TRBJ2-1 and V is TRBV7-9, with a tentative D call TRBD2 (6 bases). V lost 4 bases to trimming and J lost 5 bases, with 18 bases between them. This CDR3 contains 16 residues. CDR1 SEHNR and CDR2 FQNEAQ come from the germline V gene (reference sequence). CDR3 sequence reads: CASSSWDSIGDNEQFF. The CDR3 nucleotides are TGTGCCAGCAGCTCCTGGGACTCGATAGGGGACAATGAGCAGTTCTTC.

The genes are TRBV14 and TRBJ2-3; D gene ambiguous. This CDR3 region has 13 residues. The V end was cut by 3 bases, the J end by 2 bases, with 6 bases between. CDR1 and CDR2 from the germline V gene are SGHDN and FVKESK. DNA for the CDR3: TGTGCCAGCAGCCATTGGGACACAGATACGCAGTATTTT. It encodes CASSHWDTDTQYF. Full variable domain (missing parts from reference TRBV14 and TRBJ2-3): EAGVTQFPSHSVIEKGQTVTLRCDPISGHDNLYWYRRVMGKEIKFLLHFVKESKQDESGMPNNRFLAERTGGTYSTLKVQPAELEDSGVYFCASSHWDTDTQYFGPGTRLTVL.

CDR3 DNA sequence: TGTGCCAGCAGCTTCGGGACATCCGGGGGCACTGAAGCTTTCTTT. This codes for CASSFGTSGGTEAFF. The rearrangement links TRBV7-9 to TRBJ1-1; D possibly corresponds to TRBD1 (6 bases). Germline assignment: CDR1 SEHNR and CDR2 FQNEAQ (reference sequence). There are 15 residues in the CDR3. V was pared by 3 bases and J by 4 bases, with 15 bases between.

The CDR3 sequence is CASSLPPAQTSAQETQYF. The CDR3 DNA follows: TGTGCCAGCAGTTTGCCTCCCGCCCAGACTAGCGCCCAAGAGACCCAGTACTTC. The chain employs TRBV28 and TRBJ2-5; 8 bases are a match to TRBD2. The trim removed 3 bases at V and 1 base at J, leaving 13 bases unmatched. The CDR3 runs to 18 residues. From germline, CDR1 is MDHEN and CDR2 SYDVKM.

The chain couples TRBV27 to TRBJ2-7, with TRBD1 matching 8 bases. Trimming cost V 7 bases and J 3 bases; bases outside gene matches: 14. The CDR3 sequence is 16 residues long. Germline V CDR1 and CDR2: MNHEY, SMNVEV (reference sequence). The CDR3 DNA is TGTGCCAGCACCCCAAGCTCAGGGGGCATGGTCTACGAGCAGTACTTC. Amino acid sequence: CASTPSSGGMVYEQYF.

This chain uses TRBV30 with TRBJ1-1, with TRBD1 as a possible D gene (6 bases). Germline V gives CDR1 GTSNPN, CDR2 SVGIG (reference sequence). V was trimmed by 0 bases and J by 3 bases, leaving 17 bases between them. The CDR3 totals 16 residues. Here the CDR3 DNA reads TGTGCCTGGAGTGTTTGGGTATGGGGGGCCGACACTGAAGCTTTCTTT. Its protein product is CAWSVWVWGADTEAFF.

This clonotype occurred once. CDR3 bases: TGTGCCAGCAGCTTATTGGGGCCGAACACCGGGGAGCTGTTTTTT. Amino acids: CASSLLGPNTGELFF. V is TRBV7-9 and J is TRBJ2-2; maybe TRBD1 (5 bases). Germline loops: CDR1 SEHNR, CDR2 FQNEAQ (reference sequence). V shed 2 bases and J shed 0 bases, with 7 bases lying between them. The CDR3 is 15 amino acids.